This T cell receptor (beta chain) emerged from a study of blood T cells in healthy people across ages. Findings of the study overall: Long-lived donors had more naive CD4+ cells and higher diversity than aged donors.

A J-beta primer mix and a sample-barcoded 5' primer were used in a second PCR of roughly 7 to 12 cycles. TCRdb processed the 5' RACE reads anew with MiXCR; each CDR3 protein has one entry. The sample shows about 800,000 distinct CDR3 sequences, 46% of them seen only once. Researchers collected around 11 milliliters of peripheral blood from every single donor. This CDR3 is 12 amino acids long. Germline V gene lookup returns CDR1 SQVTM and CDR2 ANQGSEA. Trimming left V 7 bases short and J 2 bases short, with 11 bases between. There are a few counts of this clonotype. Its target is unknown. This TCR came from a man older than 75 in good health. The sample comprised blood. V usage is TRBV29-1 and J usage is TRBJ2-5; D is perhaps TRBD1 or TRBD2 (5 bases each). The CDR3 reads CSAGTAQETQYF. CDR3 nucleotides: TGCAGCGCTGGGACGGCACAAGAGACCCAGTACTTC.